A selection of T cell receptor beta chains follows, all from one sample in a study of blood T cells in healthy people across ages. TCRdb re-called the 5' RACE reads through MiXCR, storing one row per CDR3 protein. This sample has approximately 1.5 million distinct CDR3 sequences, with around 36% found just once. Specimen: blood. The receptor source for this set is a woman in her 30s in good health. Both conserved end residues are part of each CDR3. Fields, in order: V gene, clone size, D gene, J gene, CDR3 DNA, CDR3 protein. The D gene is left open where the match is weak. Clone sizes are given selectively: once, few, many, or a class where the clone is expanded.

>TRBV12-3/TRBV12-4|.|TRBD1|TRBJ1-4
TGTGCCAGCAGTTCCGACAGGGGGCTTGTTAATGAAAAACTGTTTTTT
CASSSDRGLVNEKLFF
>TRBV7-2|.|.|TRBJ2-1
TGTGCCAGCAGCTGGTCACGCCAAAATCCTGGGAATGAGCAGTTCTTC
CASSWSRQNPGNEQFF
>TRBV4-1|many|TRBD1|TRBJ2-5
TGCGCCAGCAGCCAAGATAGGGGGCGTCAAGAGACCCAGTACTTC
CASSQDRGRQETQYF
>TRBV12-3/TRBV12-4|.|.|TRBJ1-5
TGTGCCAGCAGTTACGCGATGCAGCCCCAGCATTTT
CASSYAMQPQHF
>TRBV6-1|.|.|TRBJ1-5
TGTGCCAGCATAGTCGACAGGAATAGCAATCAGCCCCAGCATTTT
CASIVDRNSNQPQHF
>TRBV5-4|.|TRBD1|TRBJ2-7
TGTGCCAGCAGCCCTTCGGGACAGGGAGGCTACGAGCAGTACTTC
CASSPSGQGGYEQYF
>TRBV18|.|.|TRBJ2-5
TGTGCCAGCTCACCGGTGACAGGGACTCAAGAGACCCAGTACTTC
CASSPVTGTQETQYF
>TRBV15|.|.|TRBJ1-5
TGTGCCACCAGGGGGTCGGACAATCAGCCCCAGCATTTT
CATRGSDNQPQHF
>TRBV25-1|.|.|TRBJ1-4
TGTGCCAGCAGTTGGACAGCGGATGAAAAACGGTTTTTT
CASSWTADEKRFF
>TRBV25-1|.|.|TRBJ1-2
TGTGCCAGCAGTGAACCGGAGTGGGGCTATGGCTACACCTTC
CASSEPEWGYGYTF
>TRBV9|.|.|TRBJ2-5
TGTGCCAGCAGCCCCATCGGAGCGGGTGCAGAGACCCAGTACTTC
CASSPIGAGAETQYF
>TRBV20-1|.|TRBD2|TRBJ2-7
TGCAGTGCTAGCGGCGGGAGGGTCCTTGACGAGCAGTACTTC
CSASGGRVLDEQYF
>TRBV27|.|TRBD2|TRBJ2-5
TGTGCCAGCAATCCCCTGCCGGGACTAGGAGAGACCCAGTACTTC
CASNPLPGLGETQYF
>TRBV4-1|few|.|TRBJ1-2
TGCGCCAGCAGCCAAAGGGGGGACAAGACTAACTATGGCTACACCTTC
CASSQRGDKTNYGYTF
>TRBV11-2|few|.|TRBJ2-5
TGTGCCAGCAGCTTCGGGAACATGAGAGAGACCCAGTACTTC
CASSFGNMRETQYF
>TRBV2|.|.|TRBJ1-1
TGTGCCAGCAGTACACAGGACAGAATGCAAGCTTTCTTT
CASSTQDRMQAFF
>TRBV4-1|many|.|TRBJ2-4
TGCGCCAGCAGCCAAAGACTGACTGCCAAAAACATTCAGTACTTC
CASSQRLTAKNIQYF
>TRBV29-1|few|.|TRBJ1-5
TGCAGCGCCGCGGGGGTCGGCAATCAGCCCCAGCATTTT
CSAAGVGNQPQHF
>TRBV7-7|.|.|TRBJ2-7
TGTGCCAGCAGCATTACAGAATCATCCTACAATGAGCAGTACTTC
CASSITESSYNEQYF
>TRBV5-1|.|.|TRBJ1-1
TGCGCCAGCAGCTTGGCCAGCCCCTCTGTGGGAACTGAAGCTTTCTTT
CASSLASPSVGTEAFF
>TRBV15|few|.|TRBJ2-1
TGTGCCACCAGCAGAGAAGGCGTTGAGCAGTTCTTC
CATSREGVEQFF
>TRBV3-1|few|.|TRBJ1-2
TGTGCCAGCAGCCCCTGGGAGGGGGAGTCGCATGGCTACACCTTC
CASSPWEGESHGYTF
>TRBV29-1|.|TRBD1|TRBJ1-1
TGCAGCGTTGACCAGGGGGCGTACACTGAAGCTTTCTTT
CSVDQGAYTEAFF
>TRBV20-1|.|.|TRBJ2-3
TGCAGTGCTAGAGATCTCTCTGGCGGGCGAGTCGGCCTTCGGGATACGCAGTATTTT
CSARDLSGGRVGLRDTQYF
>TRBV7-9|few|.|TRBJ2-5
TGTGCCAGCAGCTTAGCCCAGGCTCAAGAGACCCAGTACTTC
CASSLAQAQETQYF
>TRBV12-3/TRBV12-4|few|TRBD2|TRBJ2-1
TGTGCCAGCCTCGCGGCGGGAGGGCGACAGCAGTTCTTC
CASLAAGGRQQFF
>TRBV5-5|.|.|TRBJ1-6
TGTGCCAGCAGCTTGATCCATACTGGGGGAAATTCACCCCTCCACTTT
CASSLIHTGGNSPLHF
>TRBV6-5|.|.|TRBJ2-7
TGTGCCAGCAGACCCCAAACAGGGTCTGTCGAGCAGTACTTC
CASRPQTGSVEQYF
>TRBV7-2|.|.|TRBJ2-1
TGTGCCAGCACCCTTAGTGGGCCCTACAATGAGCAGTTCTTC
CASTLSGPYNEQFF
>TRBV13|few|.|TRBJ2-5
TGTGCCAGCAGCTCCCGGCTAGCGTTGGAGACCCAGTACTTC
CASSSRLALETQYF
>TRBV3-1|few|.|TRBJ2-7
TGTGCCAGCAGCCAAGCAGGGGTGGACGACGAGCAGTACTTC
CASSQAGVDDEQYF
>TRBV11-2|few|.|TRBJ2-1
TGTGCCAGCAGCTTACTCCCGGGTGAGCAGTTCTTC
CASSLLPGEQFF